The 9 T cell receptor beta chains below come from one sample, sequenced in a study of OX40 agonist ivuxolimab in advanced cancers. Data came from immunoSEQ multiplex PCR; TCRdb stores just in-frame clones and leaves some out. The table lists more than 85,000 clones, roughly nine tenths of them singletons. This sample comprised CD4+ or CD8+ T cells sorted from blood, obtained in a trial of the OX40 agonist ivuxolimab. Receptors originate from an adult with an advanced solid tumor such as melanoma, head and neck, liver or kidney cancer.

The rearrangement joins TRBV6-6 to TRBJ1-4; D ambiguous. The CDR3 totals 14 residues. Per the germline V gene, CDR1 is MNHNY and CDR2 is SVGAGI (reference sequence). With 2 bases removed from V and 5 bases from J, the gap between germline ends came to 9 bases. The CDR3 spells CASSYPPGNEKLFF. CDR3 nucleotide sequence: TGTGCCAGCAGTTACCCCCCCGGAAATGAAAAACTGTTTTTT.

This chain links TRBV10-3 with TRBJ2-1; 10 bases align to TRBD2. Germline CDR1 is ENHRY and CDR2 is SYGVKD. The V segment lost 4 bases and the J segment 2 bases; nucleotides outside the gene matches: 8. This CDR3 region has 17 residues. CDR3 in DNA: TGTGCCATCAGTGGGACTAGCGGCTACCGAGCCTACAATGAGCAGTTCTTC. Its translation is CAISGTSGYRAYNEQFF.

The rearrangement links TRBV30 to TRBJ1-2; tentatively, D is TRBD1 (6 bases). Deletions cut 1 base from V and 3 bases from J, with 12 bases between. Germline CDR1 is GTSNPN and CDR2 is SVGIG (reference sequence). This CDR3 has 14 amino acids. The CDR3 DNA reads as TGTGCCTGGAGTGAAATAACAGGGTACTATGGCTACACCTTC. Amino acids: CAWSEITGYYGYTF.

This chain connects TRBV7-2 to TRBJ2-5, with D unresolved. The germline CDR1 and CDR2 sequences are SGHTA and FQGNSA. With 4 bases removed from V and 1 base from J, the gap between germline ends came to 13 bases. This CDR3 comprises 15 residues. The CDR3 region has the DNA TGTGCCAGCAGCTCCCTTAGTGCCTCCCAAGAGACCCAGTACTTC. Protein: CASSSLSASQETQYF.

The CDR3 nucleotides are TGTGCCAGCAGCTTGGGACAGGGGAGGCTGTTTTTT. It specifies CASSLGQGRLFF. The chain employs TRBV7-8 and TRBJ2-2; 10 nucleotides agree with TRBD1. This CDR3 comprises 12 residues. With V trimmed by 3 bases and J by 13 bases, 2 bases remained unmatched. Germline V gene lookup returns CDR1 SGHVS and CDR2 FQNEAQ.

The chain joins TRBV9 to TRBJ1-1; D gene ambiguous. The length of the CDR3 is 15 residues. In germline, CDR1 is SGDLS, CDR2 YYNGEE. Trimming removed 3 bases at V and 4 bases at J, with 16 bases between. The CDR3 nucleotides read TGTGCCAGCAGCGGGACCGGAGCTCTAGCCACTGAAGCTTTCTTT. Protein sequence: CASSGTGALATEAFF.

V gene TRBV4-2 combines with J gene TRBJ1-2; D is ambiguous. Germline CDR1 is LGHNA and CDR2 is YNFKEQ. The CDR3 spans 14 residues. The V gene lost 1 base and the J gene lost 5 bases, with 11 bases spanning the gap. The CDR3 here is CASSQGVAAYGYTF. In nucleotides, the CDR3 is TGTGCCAGCAGCCAAGGGGTGGCGGCTTATGGCTACACCTTC.

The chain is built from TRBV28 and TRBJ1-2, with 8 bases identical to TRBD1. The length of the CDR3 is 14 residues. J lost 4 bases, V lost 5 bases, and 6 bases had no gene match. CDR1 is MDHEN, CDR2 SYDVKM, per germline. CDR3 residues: CASSTGGGPYGYTF. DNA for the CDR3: TGTGCCAGCAGTACAGGGGGAGGGCCCTATGGCTACACCTTC.

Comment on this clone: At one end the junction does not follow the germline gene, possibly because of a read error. The CDR3 reads CASREALQSNQPQHF. CDR3 sequence (DNA): TGTGCCAGCAGGGAAGCATTACAGAGCAATCAGCCCCAGCATTTT. V usage is TRBV6-1 and J usage is TRBJ1-5, with D unclear. The V gene's germline CDR1 is MNHNS and CDR2 SASEGT. The CDR3 loop spans 15 amino acids.